This entry lists 15 T cell receptor beta chains sequenced from one sample in a study of cytomegalovirus exposure and HLA in healthy donors. The PCR was carried out with 60 Vbeta primers and 13 Jbeta primers. Assay: immunoSEQ multiplex PCR; the TCRdb copy retains only in-frame clones and omits some. Of roughly 110,000 clones listed, roughly two thirds were seen once; the top ten hold less than 3.5%. Sequenced: PBMCs. All receptors derive from a female donor in good health and CMV-seronegative.

The genes are TRBV6-5 and TRBJ2-7, with D possibly matching TRBD2 (6 bases). CDR3 length: 12 amino acids. Germline CDR1 is MNHEY and CDR2 is SVGAGI. V gave up 6 bases and J gave up 7 bases, with 13 bases separating them. This CDR3 reads CASRASSVEQYF. Here the CDR3 DNA reads TGTGCCAGCAGGGCCTCTAGCGTGGAGCAGTACTTC.

This clone was counted a few times. The chain has TRBV7-2 and TRBJ2-1, with TRBD2 matching 9 bases. The CDR3 is 16 amino acids. Looked up from germline, CDR1 is SGHTA and CDR2 is FQGNSA. Trimming removed 2 bases from V and 6 bases from J; junction bases left unmatched: 8. The CDR3 loop reads CASSLNAGGSSNEQFF. In DNA, the CDR3 is TGTGCCAGCAGCTTAAACGCGGGAGGGTCCAGCAATGAGCAGTTCTTC.

J is TRBJ2-5 and V is TRBV5-1, with 8 bases lining up with TRBD2. The CDR3 loop spans 14 amino acids. CDR1 is SGHRS and CDR2 is YFSETQ in the germline V gene. The trim removed 4 bases at V and 2 bases at J, leaving 4 bases unmatched. The CDR3 sequence is CASSVSGTQETQYF. In DNA, the CDR3 is TGCGCCAGCAGCGTTAGCGGGACTCAAGAGACCCAGTACTTC.

The rearrangement joins TRBV6-5 to TRBJ2-1, with 8 bases fitting TRBD2. In germline, CDR1 is MNHEY, CDR2 SVGAGI. J gave up 0 bases and V 5 bases, and 3 bases lay outside the gene matches. This CDR3 has 15 amino acids. The CDR3, as DNA: TGTGCCAGCAGTCAGAGCGGGAGCTCCTACAATGAGCAGTTCTTC. Protein sequence: CASSQSGSSYNEQFF.

The sample holds one count of this clone. The V gene is TRBV19, the J gene TRBJ1-1; TRBD1 aligns across 7 bases. Losses at the gene ends were 1 base for V and 8 bases for J; bases not matched to a gene: 4. The CDR3 totals 13 residues. Germline CDR1 and CDR2: LNHDA and SQIVND (reference sequence). CDR3 nucleotides: TGTGCCAGTAGTATAGGAAGGGGACAGGAAGCTTTCTTT. This gives the protein CASSIGRGQEAFF. Full variable domain (rest looked up from reference TRBV19 and TRBJ1-1): DGGITQSPKYLFRKEGQNVTLSCEQNLNHDAMYWYRQDPGQGLRLIYYSQIVNDFQKGDIAEGYSVSREKKESFPLTVTSAQKNPTAFYLCASSIGRGQEAFFGQGTRLTVV.

The genes are TRBV7-9 and TRBJ1-3; 7 nucleotides line up with TRBD1. J was trimmed by 1 base and V by 5 bases; bases with no gene match: 2. Germline V CDR1 and CDR2: SEHNR, FQNEAQ (reference sequence). This CDR3 spans 14 amino acids. As DNA, the CDR3 is TGTGCCAGCAGCCCGACAGGGTCTGGAAACACCATATATTTT. Translating gives CASSPTGSGNTIYF.

The CDR3 is CASSVAGTGEETQYF. In nucleotides, the CDR3 is TGTGCCAGCAGCGTAGCCGGGACAGGGGAAGAGACCCAGTACTTC. The rearrangement uses TRBV9 and TRBJ2-5; TRBD1 matches at 10 bases. V shed 0 bases and J 3 bases; nucleotides not matched to a gene: 2. In germline, CDR1 is SGDLS, CDR2 YYNGEE. This CDR3 has 15 amino acids.

In nucleotides, the CDR3 is TGTGCCAGCAGCTTACAGGGGTATAATTCACCCCTCCACTTT. This codes for CASSLQGYNSPLHF. The chain uses TRBV7-2 and TRBJ1-6, with TRBD1 as a possible D gene (6 bases). Germline CDR1 reads SGHTA; CDR2 reads FQGNSA. Deletions cut 2 bases from V and 4 bases from J, with 6 bases between. CDR3 length equals 14 residues.

The chain has TRBV19 and TRBJ1-2, with a weak D call TRBD1 (6 bases). Germline assignment: CDR1 LNHDA and CDR2 SQIVND (reference sequence). Deletions cut 5 bases from V and 4 bases from J, with 20 bases between. This CDR3 is built from 16 residues. CDR3: CASSLGTGRALYGYTF. DNA for the CDR3: TGTGCCAGTAGTTTAGGAACAGGGAGAGCTCTCTATGGCTACACCTTC. The full variable domain, completed using reference TRBV19 and TRBJ1-2, is DGGITQSPKYLFRKEGQNVTLSCEQNLNHDAMYWYRQDPGQGLRLIYYSQIVNDFQKGDIAEGYSVSREKKESFPLTVTSAQKNPTAFYLCASSLGTGRALYGYTFGSGTRLTVV.

The rearrangement joins TRBV7-6 to TRBJ2-2, with 10 bases matching TRBD2. CDR1 SGHVS and CDR2 FNYEAQ come from the germline V gene. Trimming at V came to 8 bases and at J to 7 bases, leaving 10 bases not matched to a gene. The CDR3 is made up of 15 amino acids. The CDR3: CASGSSGSYGGELFF. The DNA of the CDR3 is TGTGCCAGCGGCTCTAGCGGGAGTTATGGCGGGGAGCTGTTTTTT.

This clone was picked up one time. The chain employs TRBV9 and TRBJ1-3, with D perhaps TRBD1 (5 bases). Trimming took 3 bases from V and 4 from J, leaving 11 bases between them. Looked up from germline, CDR1 is SGDLS and CDR2 is YYNGEE. The CDR3 is 14 amino acids. CDR3 amino acids: CASSGQSAGNTIYF. The CDR3 nucleotides read TGTGCCAGCAGCGGACAGAGTGCGGGAAACACCATATATTTT.

CDR3 in DNA: TGTGCCAGCAGCGTATCCTCGGGGAACACTGAAGCTTTCTTT. It codes for CASSVSSGNTEAFF. This rearrangement joins TRBV9 to TRBJ1-1; no clear D gene. From germline, CDR1 is SGDLS and CDR2 YYNGEE. The length of the CDR3 is 14 residues. V shed 1 base and J shed 1 base, with 8 bases lying between them.

The V gene is TRBV28, the J gene TRBJ1-6, with TRBD1 matching over 8 bases. The CDR3 spans 14 residues. Germline loops: CDR1 MDHEN, CDR2 SYDVKM. J was trimmed by 10 bases and V by 8 bases; bases with no gene match: 10. CDR3 bases: TGTGCCAGCGGGTCCGGGACAGGTGTGTCACCCCTCCACTTT. Protein sequence: CASGSGTGVSPLHF.

This chain joins TRBV7-9 and TRBJ1-4; D possibly corresponds to TRBD1 (5 bases). Per the germline V gene, CDR1 is SEHNR and CDR2 is FQNEAQ (reference sequence). The CDR3 has 15 residues. Trimming removed 5 bases at V and 0 bases at J, with 10 bases between. This CDR3 is CASSTGLPTNEKLFF. As DNA, the CDR3 is TGTGCCAGCAGCACGGGACTGCCAACTAATGAAAAACTGTTTTTT.

The V and J genes are TRBV2 and TRBJ1-2; D call uncertain. Germline CDR1 SNHLY, CDR2 FYNNEI. The V and J ends lost 3 bases and 5 bases respectively, with 7 bases between them. The CDR3 runs 12 residues. The CDR3 region has the DNA TGTGCCAGCAGTGACGAGGGATATGGCTACACCTTC. It specifies CASSDEGYGYTF.